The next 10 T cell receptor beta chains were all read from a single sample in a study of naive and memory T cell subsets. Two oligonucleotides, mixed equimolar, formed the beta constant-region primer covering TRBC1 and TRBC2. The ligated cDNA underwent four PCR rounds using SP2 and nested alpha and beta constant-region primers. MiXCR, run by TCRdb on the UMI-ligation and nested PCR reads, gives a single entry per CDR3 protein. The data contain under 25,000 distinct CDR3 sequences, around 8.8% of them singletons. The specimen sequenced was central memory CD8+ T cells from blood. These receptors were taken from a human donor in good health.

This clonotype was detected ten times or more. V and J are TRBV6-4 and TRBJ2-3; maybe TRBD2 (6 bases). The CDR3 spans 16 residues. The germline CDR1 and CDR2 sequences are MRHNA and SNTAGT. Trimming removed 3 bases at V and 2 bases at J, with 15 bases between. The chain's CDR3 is CASSETAGSSTDTQYF. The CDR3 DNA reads TGTGCCAGCAGTGAAACGGCGGGGAGTTCCACAGATACGCAGTATTTT.

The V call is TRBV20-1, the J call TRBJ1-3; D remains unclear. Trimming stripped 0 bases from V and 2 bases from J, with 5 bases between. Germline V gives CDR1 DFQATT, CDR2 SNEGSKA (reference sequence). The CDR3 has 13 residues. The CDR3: CSARDSAGNTIYF. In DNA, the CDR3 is TGCAGTGCTAGAGATTCAGCTGGAAACACCATATATTTT.

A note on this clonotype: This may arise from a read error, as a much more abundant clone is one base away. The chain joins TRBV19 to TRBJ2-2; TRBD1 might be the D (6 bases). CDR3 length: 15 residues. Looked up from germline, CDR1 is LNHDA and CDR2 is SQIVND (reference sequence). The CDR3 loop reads CASRPRGFNTRELFF. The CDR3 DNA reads TGTGCCAGTAGGCCCAGGGGTTTTAACACCAGGGAGCTGTTTTTT. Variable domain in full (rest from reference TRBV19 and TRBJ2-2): DGGITQSPKYLFRKEGQNVTLSCEQNLNHDAMYWYRQDPGQGLRLIYYSQIVNDFQKGDIAEGYSVSREKKESFPLTVTSAQKNPTAFYLCASRPRGFNTRELFFGEGSRLTVL.

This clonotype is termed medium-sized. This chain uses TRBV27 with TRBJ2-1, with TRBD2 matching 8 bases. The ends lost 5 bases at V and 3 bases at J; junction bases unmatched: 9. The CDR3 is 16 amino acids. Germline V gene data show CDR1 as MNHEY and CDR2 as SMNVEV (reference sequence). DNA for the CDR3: TGTGCCAGCAGTATCCTACTAGCGGATATCTACAATGAGCAGTTCTTC. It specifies CASSILLADIYNEQFF.

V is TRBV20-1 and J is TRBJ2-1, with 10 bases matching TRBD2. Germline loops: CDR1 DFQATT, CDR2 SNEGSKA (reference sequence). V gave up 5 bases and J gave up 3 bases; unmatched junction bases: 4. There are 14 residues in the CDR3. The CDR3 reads CSAGSGRDYNEQFF. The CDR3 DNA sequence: TGCAGTGCTGGCAGCGGGAGGGACTACAATGAGCAGTTCTTC.

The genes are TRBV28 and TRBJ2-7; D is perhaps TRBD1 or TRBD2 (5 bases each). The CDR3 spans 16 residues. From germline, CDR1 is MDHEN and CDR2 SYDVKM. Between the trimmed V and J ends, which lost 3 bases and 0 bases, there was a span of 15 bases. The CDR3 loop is CASSLGVTGISYEQYF. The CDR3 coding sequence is TGTGCCAGCAGTTTGGGGGTAACAGGTATCTCCTACGAGCAGTACTTC.

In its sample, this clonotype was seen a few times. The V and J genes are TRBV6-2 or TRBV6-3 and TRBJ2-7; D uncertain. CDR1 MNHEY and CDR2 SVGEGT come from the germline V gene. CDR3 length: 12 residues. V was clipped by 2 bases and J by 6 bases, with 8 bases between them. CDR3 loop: CASSYPNVEQYF. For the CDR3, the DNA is TGTGCCAGCAGTTACCCTAACGTCGAGCAGTACTTC.

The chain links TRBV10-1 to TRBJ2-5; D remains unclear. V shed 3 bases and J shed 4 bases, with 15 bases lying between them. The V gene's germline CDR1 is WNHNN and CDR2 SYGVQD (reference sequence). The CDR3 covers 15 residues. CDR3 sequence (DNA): TGCGCCAGCAGTGACTCCTTCTGGGAAAGAGAGACCCAGTACTTC. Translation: CASSDSFWERETQYF.

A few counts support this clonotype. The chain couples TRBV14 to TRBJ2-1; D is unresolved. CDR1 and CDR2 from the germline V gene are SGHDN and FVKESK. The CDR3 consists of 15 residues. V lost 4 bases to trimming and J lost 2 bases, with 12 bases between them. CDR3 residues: CASSRLQETYNEQFF. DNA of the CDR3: TGTGCCAGCAGCCGACTGCAGGAGACCTACAATGAGCAGTTCTTC.

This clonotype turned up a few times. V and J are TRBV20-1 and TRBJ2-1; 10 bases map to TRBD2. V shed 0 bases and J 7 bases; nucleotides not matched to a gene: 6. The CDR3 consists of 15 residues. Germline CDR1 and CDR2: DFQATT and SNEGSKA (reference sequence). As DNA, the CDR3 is TGCAGTGCTAGAGATGAGCGGGAGGGGGTGAATGAGCAGTTCTTC. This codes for CSARDEREGVNEQFF.